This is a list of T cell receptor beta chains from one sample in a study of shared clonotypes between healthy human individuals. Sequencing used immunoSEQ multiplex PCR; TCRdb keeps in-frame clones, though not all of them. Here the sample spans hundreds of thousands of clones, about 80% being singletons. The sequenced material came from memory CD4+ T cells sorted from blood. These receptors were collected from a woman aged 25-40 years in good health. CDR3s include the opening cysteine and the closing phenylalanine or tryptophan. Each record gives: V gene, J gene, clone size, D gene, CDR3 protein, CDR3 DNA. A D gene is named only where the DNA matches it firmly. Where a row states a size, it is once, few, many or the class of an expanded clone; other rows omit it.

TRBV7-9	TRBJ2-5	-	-	CASSLGEYLGETQYF	TGTGCCAGCAGCTTAGGAGAGTATCTCGGCGAGACCCAGTACTTC
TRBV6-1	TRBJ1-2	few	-	CASSEDSSYGYTF	TGTGCCAGCAGTGAAGACAGCTCCTATGGCTACACCTTC
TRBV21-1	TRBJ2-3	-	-	CASSNRTPKVPDTQYF	TGTGCCAGCAGCAATCGGACACCCAAAGTTCCAGATACGCAGTATTTT
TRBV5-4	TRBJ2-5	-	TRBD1	CASSFSTGEETQYF	TGTGCCAGCAGCTTTTCGACAGGGGAAGAGACCCAGTACTTC
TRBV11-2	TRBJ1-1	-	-	CASSSSRPGQGTEAFF	TGTGCCAGCAGCTCCAGCCGGCCAGGGCAAGGCACTGAAGCTTTCTTT
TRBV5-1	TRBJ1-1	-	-	CASSHDRDGWKAFF	TGCGCCAGCAGCCACGACCGGGACGGATGGAAAGCTTTCTTT
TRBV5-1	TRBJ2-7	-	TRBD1	CASSPGTGNLEQYF	TGCGCCAGCAGCCCGGGGACAGGGAATCTCGAGCAGTACTTC
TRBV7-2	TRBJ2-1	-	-	CASSPTAGHNEQFF	TGTGCCAGCAGCCCAACGGCCGGCCACAATGAGCAGTTCTTC
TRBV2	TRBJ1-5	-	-	CATRGGSGVGQPQHF	TGTGCCACCCGGGGGGGGTCGGGGGTAGGTCAGCCCCAGCATTTT
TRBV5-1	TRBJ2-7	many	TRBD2	CASTIAGEGNEQYF	TGCGCCAGCACTATAGCGGGAGAAGGGAACGAGCAGTACTTC
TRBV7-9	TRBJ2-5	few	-	CASDASEQETQYF	TGTGCCAGCGACGCTAGCGAGCAAGAGACCCAGTACTTC
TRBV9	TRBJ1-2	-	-	CASSSGGTSIYGYTF	TGTGCCAGCAGCTCAGGCGGGACGTCGATCTATGGCTACACCTTC
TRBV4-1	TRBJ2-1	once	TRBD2	CASSHPGGGRKHNEQFF	TGCGCCAGCAGCCATCCCGGGGGCGGGAGGAAACACAATGAGCAGTTCTTC
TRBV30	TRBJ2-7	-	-	CAWSGSAGPYEQYF	TGTGCCTGGAGTGGTTCGGCAGGGCCCTACGAGCAGTACTTC
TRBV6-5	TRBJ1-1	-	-	CASSYEGSFDTEAFF	TGTGCCAGCAGTTACGAGGGTTCGTTCGACACTGAAGCTTTCTTT
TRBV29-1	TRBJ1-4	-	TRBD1	CSAGGQGGHATNEKLFF	TGCAGCGCCGGAGGACAGGGGGGGCATGCAACTAATGAAAAACTGTTTTTT
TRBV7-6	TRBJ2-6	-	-	CASSLAPRAGANVLTF	TGTGCCAGCAGCTTAGCGCCCAGGGCTGGGGCCAACGTCCTGACTTTC
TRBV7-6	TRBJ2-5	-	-	CASSPHGGSQYF	TGTGCCAGCAGCCCCCATGGTGGGTCCCAGTACTTC